This T cell receptor beta chain was identified in a study of Graves' ophthalmopathy and Graves' hyperthyroidism. Amplifying from RNA transcripts, the study obtained TCR beta CDR3 regions. RT-PCR with HTBI primers came first, then second-round multiplex PCR. A single record per CDR3 protein comes from TCRdb applying MiXCR to the multiplex PCR reads. The repertoire holds some 400,000 distinct CDR3 sequences, with approximately 20% as singletons. Ineligible for inclusion were patients with other autoimmune diseases, uncontrolled infections, pregnancy or lactation. Sequencing used peripheral blood. This clonotype originated in a woman younger than 30 with Graves' ophthalmopathy.

This chain's CDR3 is CASSHGWGGGPQETQYF. The CDR3 DNA reads as TGTGCCAGCAGCCACGGGTGGGGGGGAGGCCCCCAGGAGACCCAGTACTTC. The chain links TRBV11-1 to TRBJ2-5, with TRBD2 matching 7 bases. V was pared by 5 bases and J by 5 bases, with 17 bases of the junction left unmatched. The CDR3 length is 17 residues. Germline loops: CDR1 SGHAT, CDR2 FQDESV (reference sequence).